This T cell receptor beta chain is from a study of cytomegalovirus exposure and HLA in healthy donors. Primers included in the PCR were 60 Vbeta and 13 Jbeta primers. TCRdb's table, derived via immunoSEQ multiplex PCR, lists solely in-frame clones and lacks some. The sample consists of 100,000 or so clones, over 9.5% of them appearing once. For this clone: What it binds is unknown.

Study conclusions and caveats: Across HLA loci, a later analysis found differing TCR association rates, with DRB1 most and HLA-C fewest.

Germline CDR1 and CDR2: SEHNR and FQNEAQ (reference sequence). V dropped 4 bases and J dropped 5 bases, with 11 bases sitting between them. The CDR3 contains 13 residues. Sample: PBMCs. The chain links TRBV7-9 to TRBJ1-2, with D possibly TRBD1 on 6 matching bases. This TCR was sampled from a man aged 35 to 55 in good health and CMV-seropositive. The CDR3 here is CASSSGGDYGYTF. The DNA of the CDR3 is TGTGCCAGCAGCTCGGGGGGCGATTATGGCTACACCTTC.